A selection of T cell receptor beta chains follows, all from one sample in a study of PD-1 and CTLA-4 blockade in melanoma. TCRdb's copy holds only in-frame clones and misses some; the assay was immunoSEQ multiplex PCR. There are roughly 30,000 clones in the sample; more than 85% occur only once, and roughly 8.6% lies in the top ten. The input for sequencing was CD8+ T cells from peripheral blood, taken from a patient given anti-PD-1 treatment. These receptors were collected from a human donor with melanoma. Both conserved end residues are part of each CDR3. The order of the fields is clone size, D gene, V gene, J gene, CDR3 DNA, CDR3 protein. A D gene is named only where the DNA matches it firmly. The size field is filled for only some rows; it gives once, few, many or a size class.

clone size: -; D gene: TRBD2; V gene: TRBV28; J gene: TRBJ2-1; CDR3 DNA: TGTGCCAGCAGTCCCCCTAGCGGGAGGCAGTTCTTC; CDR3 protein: CASSPPSGRQFF
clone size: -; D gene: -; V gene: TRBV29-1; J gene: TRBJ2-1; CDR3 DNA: TGCAGCGTTGAACCGCAGAGCTCCTACAATGAGCAGTTCTTC; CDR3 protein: CSVEPQSSYNEQFF
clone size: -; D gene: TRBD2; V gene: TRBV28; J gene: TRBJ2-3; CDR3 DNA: TGTGCCAGCAGTTTATTAGCGGGAGGGGACCCAGATACGCAGTATTTT; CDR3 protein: CASSLLAGGDPDTQYF
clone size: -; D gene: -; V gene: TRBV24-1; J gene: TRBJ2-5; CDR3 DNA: TGTGCCTCCATCCATCTGTCCGACGGGTGCGATAAAGAGACCCAGTACTTC; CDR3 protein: CASIHLSDGCDKETQYF
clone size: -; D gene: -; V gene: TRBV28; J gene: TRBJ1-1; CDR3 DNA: TGTGCCAGCAGTTTTTACATCAGCAACACTGAAGCTTTCTTT; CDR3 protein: CASSFYISNTEAFF
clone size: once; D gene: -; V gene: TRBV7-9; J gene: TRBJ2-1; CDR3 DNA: TGTGCCAGCAGCTTAGTGGACAGATACAATGAGCAGTTCTTC; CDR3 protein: CASSLVDRYNEQFF
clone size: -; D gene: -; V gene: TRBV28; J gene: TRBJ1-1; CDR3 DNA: TGTGCCAGCAGTTTTTCCCTGAGGACAGCCAAACCCGAGACGAACACTGAAGCTTTCTTT; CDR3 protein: CASSFSLRTAKPETNTEAFF
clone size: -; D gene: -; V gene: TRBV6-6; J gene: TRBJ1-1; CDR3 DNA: TGTGCCAGCAGTTACTCGCTAGGGGGGAGAGACACTGAAGCTTTCTTT; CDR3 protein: CASSYSLGGRDTEAFF
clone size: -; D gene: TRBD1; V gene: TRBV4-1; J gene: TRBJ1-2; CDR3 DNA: TGCGCCAGCAGCCCACCCCCAGGGCAGGGGGCGGTAAGTGGCTACACCTTC; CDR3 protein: CASSPPPGQGAVSGYTF
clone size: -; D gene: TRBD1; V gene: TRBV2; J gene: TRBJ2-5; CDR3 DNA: TGTGCCAGCACCGGGGGACAGGGCCAAGAGACCCAGTACTTC; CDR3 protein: CASTGGQGQETQYF
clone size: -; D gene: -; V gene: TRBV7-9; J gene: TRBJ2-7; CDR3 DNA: TGTGCCAGCAGCCGCCGGGACACCCCCTACGAGCAGTACTTC; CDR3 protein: CASSRRDTPYEQYF
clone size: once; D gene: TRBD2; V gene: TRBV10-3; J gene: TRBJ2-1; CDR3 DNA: TGTGCCATCAGTGAGTTGGGGCTAGCGGGAGTCGTCTACAATGAGCAGTTCTTC; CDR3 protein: CAISELGLAGVVYNEQFF
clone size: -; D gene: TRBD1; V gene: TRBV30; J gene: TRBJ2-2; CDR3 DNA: TGTGCCTGGAGCTCGGGACAGGGGTCCGGGGAGCTGTTTTTT; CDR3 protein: CAWSSGQGSGELFF
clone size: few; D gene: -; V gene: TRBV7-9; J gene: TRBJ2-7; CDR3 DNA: TGTGCCAGCAGCTTAGTCGCGCTAGAGCAGTACTTC; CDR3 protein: CASSLVALEQYF
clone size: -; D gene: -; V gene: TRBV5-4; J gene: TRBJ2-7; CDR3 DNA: TGTGCCAGCAGCTCACTATTGATCCCCGAGCAGTACTTC; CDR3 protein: CASSSLLIPEQYF
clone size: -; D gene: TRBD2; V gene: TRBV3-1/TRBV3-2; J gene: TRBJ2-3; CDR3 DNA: TGTGCCAGCAGTCCCGGGACTAGCGGGAGGGCAGATACGCAGTATTTT; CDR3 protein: CASSPGTSGRADTQYF
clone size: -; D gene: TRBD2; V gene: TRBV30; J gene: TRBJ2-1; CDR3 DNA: TGTGCCTGTGGAGCGGGAGAGTTGGAGCAGTTCTTC; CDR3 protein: CACGAGELEQFF
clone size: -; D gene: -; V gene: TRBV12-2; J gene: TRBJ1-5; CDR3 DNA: TGTGCAAGTCGCTTCCCCATGCCCTCTAGCAATCAGCCCCAGCATTTT; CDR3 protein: CASRFPMPSSNQPQHF
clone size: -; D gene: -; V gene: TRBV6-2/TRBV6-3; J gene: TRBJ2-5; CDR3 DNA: TGTGCCAGCAGTTCGACCAGGACAGTCCAAGAGACCCAGTACTTC; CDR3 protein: CASSSTRTVQETQYF
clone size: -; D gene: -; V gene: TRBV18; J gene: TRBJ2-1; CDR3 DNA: TGTGCCAGCTCACCAACTTCAAGTTACAATGAGCAGTTCTTC; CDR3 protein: CASSPTSSYNEQFF
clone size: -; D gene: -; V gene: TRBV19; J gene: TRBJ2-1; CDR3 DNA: TGTGCCAGTAGTATGGTGAATGAGCAGTTCTTC; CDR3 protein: CASSMVNEQFF
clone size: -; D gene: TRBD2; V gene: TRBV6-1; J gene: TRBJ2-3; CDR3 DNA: TGTGCCAGCAGTGAAGCTGGGTGGACTAGTTTAGATACGCAGTATTTT; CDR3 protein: CASSEAGWTSLDTQYF
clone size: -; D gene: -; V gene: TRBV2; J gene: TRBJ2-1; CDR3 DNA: TGTGCCAGCAGTCCCCAGGGCAATGAGCAGTTCTTC; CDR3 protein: CASSPQGNEQFF
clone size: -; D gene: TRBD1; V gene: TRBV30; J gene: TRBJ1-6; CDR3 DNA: TGTGCCTGGGGGACAGGGACGGGGTTTTATAATTCACCCCTCCACTTT; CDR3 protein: CAWGTGTGFYNSPLHF
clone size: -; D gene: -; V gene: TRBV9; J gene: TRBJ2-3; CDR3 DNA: TGTGCCAGCAGCATAGGACAGTCCTCTAGCACAGATACGCAGTATTTT; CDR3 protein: CASSIGQSSSTDTQYF
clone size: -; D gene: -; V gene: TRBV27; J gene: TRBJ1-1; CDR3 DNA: TGTGCCAGCAGTTTCCGCGGGATGAACACTGAAGCTTTCTTT; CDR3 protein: CASSFRGMNTEAFF
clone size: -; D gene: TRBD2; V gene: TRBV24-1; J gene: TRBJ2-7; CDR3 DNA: TGTGCCACCAGTGATCCGGGGGGGGAGGACGAGCAGTACTTC; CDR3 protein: CATSDPGGEDEQYF
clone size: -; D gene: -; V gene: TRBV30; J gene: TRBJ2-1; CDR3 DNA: TGTGCCTGGAGTCGGACAGACGGCAATGAGCAGTTCTTC; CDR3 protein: CAWSRTDGNEQFF
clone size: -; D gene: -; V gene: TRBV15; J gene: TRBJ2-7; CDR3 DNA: TGTGCCACCAGCACCCCGGGACAACGATACTCCTACGAGCAGTACTTC; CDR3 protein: CATSTPGQRYSYEQYF
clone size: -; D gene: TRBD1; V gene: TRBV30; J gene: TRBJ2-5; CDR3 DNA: TGTGCCTGGAGTGCCGGGACAGGGGGTTATGTCGAGACCCAGTACTTC; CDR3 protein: CAWSAGTGGYVETQYF
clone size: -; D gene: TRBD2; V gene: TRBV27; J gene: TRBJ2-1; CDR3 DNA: TGTGCCAGCAGACGAGCGGGATCCCCTTACAATGAGCAGTTCTTC; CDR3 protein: CASRRAGSPYNEQFF
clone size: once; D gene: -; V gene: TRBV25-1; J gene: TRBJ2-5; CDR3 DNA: TGTGCCAGCAGTACTAAGCGGTACCAAGAGACCCAGTACTTC; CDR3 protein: CASSTKRYQETQYF
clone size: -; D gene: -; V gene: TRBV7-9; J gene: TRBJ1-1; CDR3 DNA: TGTGCCAGCAGCTTAGTGGAGCGCACTGAAGCTTTCTTT; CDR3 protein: CASSLVERTEAFF
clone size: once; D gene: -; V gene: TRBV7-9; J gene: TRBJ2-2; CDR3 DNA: TGTGCCAGCAGCCCAAAGGGCACGAACACCGGGGAGCTGTTTTTT; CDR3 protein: CASSPKGTNTGELFF
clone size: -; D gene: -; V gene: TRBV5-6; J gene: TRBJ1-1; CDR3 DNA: TGTGCCAGCAGCTTGGGGGGCCTCGGTGAAGCTTTCTTT; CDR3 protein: CASSLGGLGEAFF
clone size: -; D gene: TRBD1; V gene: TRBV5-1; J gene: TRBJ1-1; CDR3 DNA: TGCGCCAGCAGCTCTGGGACAGTTGAAGCTTTCTTT; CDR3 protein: CASSSGTVEAFF
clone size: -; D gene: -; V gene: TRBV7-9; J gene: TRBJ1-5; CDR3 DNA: TGTGCCAGTTGTCGTTCGGATCAGCCCCAGCATTTT; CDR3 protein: CASCRSDQPQHF
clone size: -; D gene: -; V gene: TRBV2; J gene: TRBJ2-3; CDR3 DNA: TGTGCCAGCAGTGAAGGGCGCATCACAGATACGCAGTATTTT; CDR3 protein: CASSEGRITDTQYF
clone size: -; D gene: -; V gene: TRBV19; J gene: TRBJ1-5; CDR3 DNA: TGTGCCAGTACCGTCTCGGGGGGACCGAATCAGCCCCAGCATTTT; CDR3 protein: CASTVSGGPNQPQHF
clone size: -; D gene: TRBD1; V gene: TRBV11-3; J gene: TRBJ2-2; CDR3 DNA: TGTGCCAGCAGCCCGAGACAGGGGAACACCGGGGAGCTGTTTTTT; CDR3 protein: CASSPRQGNTGELFF
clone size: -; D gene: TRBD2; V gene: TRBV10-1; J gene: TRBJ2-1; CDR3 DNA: TGCGCCAGCAGTGGGTGGCTAGCGGGGGACCGCTACAATGAGCAGTTCTTC; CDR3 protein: CASSGWLAGDRYNEQFF
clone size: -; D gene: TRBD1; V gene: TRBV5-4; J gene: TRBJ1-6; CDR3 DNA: TGTGCCAGCAGCTTACCTCAGGGACAGGGAGATTCACCCCTCCACTTT; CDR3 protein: CASSLPQGQGDSPLHF
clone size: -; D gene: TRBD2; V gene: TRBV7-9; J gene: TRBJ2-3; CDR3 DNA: TGTGCCAGCAGCTCCGTGGGACTAGCGGGGATCACAGATACGCAGTATTTT; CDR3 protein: CASSSVGLAGITDTQYF
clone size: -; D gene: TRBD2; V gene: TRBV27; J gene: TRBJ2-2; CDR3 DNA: TGTGCCAGCCAAGCGGGAGGGCTCACCGGGGAGCTGTTTTTT; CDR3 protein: CASQAGGLTGELFF
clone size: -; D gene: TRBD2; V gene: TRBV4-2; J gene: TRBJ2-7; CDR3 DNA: TGTGCCAGCAGCCGGGAGACTAGCGGGGAAGAGCAGTACTTC; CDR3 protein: CASSRETSGEEQYF
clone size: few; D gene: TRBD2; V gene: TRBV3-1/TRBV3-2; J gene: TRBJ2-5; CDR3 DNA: TGTGCCAGCAGCTTCGAATCCGGGACTAGCGGGATTCAAGAGACCCAGTACTTC; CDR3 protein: CASSFESGTSGIQETQYF
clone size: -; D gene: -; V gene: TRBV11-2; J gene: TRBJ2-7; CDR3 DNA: TGTGCCAGCAGCTTAGGGGGGGACTTCTCCTACGAGCAGTACTTC; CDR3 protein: CASSLGGDFSYEQYF
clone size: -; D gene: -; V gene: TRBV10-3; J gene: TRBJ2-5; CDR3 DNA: TGTGCCATCAGTGAGTTCCTGGAGACCCAGTACTTC; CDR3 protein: CAISEFLETQYF
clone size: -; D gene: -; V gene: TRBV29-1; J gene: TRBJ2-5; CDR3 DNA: TGCAGCGTTGATGGGCCCGGGACGGAAGAGACCCAGTACTTC; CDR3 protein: CSVDGPGTEETQYF
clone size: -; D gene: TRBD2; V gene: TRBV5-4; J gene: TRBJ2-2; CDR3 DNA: TGTGCCAGCAGCTCCGGGACTAGCGGGGACACCGGGGAGCTGTTTTTT; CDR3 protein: CASSSGTSGDTGELFF
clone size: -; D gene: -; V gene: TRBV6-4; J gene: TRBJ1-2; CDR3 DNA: TGTGCCAGCAGTGACGGCTACGGGGTTTATGGCTACACCTTC; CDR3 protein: CASSDGYGVYGYTF
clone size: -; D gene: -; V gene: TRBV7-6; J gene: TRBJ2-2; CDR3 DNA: TGTGCCAGCAGCTTAGGGACCGGGGAGCTGTTTTTT; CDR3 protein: CASSLGTGELFF
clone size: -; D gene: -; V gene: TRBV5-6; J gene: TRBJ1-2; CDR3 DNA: TGTGCCAGCAGTCCCCCAGGGTGGGATGGCTACACCTTC; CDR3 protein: CASSPPGWDGYTF
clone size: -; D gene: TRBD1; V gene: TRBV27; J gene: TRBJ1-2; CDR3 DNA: TGTGCCAGCAGGGACAGGGGGCAAGGCTACACCTTC; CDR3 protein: CASRDRGQGYTF
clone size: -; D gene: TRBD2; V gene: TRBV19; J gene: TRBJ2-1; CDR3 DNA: TGTGCCAGTAGTAGATATGGGGTCTTAGGGACTAGCTCCTACAATGAGCAGTTCTTC; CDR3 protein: CASSRYGVLGTSSYNEQFF
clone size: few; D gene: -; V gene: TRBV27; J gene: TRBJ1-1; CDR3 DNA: TGTGCCAGCAGTTTGTACAGGGCGAACACTGAAGCTTTCTTT; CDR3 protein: CASSLYRANTEAFF
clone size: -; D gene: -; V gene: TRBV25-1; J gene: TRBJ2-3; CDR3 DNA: TGTGCCAGCAGTGATCATACGCAGTATTTT; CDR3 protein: CASSDHTQYF
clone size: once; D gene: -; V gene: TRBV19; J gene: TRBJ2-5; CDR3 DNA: TGTGCCAGTAGAGAGGGAAATAAAGAGACCCAGTACTTC; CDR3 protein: CASREGNKETQYF
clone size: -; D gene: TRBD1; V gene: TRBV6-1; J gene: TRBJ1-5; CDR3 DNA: TGTGCCAGCAGTGACCCTGACAGGGGAGGGAATCAGCCCCAGCATTTT; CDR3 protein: CASSDPDRGGNQPQHF